This T cell receptor beta chain was sequenced for a study of T cell responses to AZD1222 COVID-19 vaccine. Study-wide points: The repertoires were collected only after the peak T cell response.

Pooled samples include second doses given at about 4 or 12 weeks. Some clones are missing from TCRdb's copy, which holds only in-frame ones; the method was immunoSEQ multiplex PCR. The table lists roughly 150,000 clones, 88% of them singletons. Comment on this clone: Its matching antigen is unknown.

CDR3 length: 16 amino acids. Trimming took 6 bases from V and 3 from J, leaving 20 bases between them. Germline V gives CDR1 MDHEN, CDR2 SYDVKM. The chain combines TRBV28 with TRBJ1-1, with D uncertain. Sequences were derived from peripheral blood, sampled 28 days after the second AZD1222 dose. This clonotype was sampled from an adult who received the AZD1222 COVID-19 vaccine. The CDR3 nucleotides read TGTGCCAGCAGCCCCGCCCATACAGTGTTGGACACTGAAGCTTTCTTT. Translating gives CASSPAHTVLDTEAFF. Full variable domain (missing parts from reference TRBV28 and TRBJ1-1): DVKVTQSSRYLVKRTGEKVFLECVQDMDHENMFWYRQDPGLGLRLIYFSYDVKMKEKGDIPEGYSVSREKKERFSLILESASTNQTSMYLCASSPAHTVLDTEAFFGQGTRLTVV.